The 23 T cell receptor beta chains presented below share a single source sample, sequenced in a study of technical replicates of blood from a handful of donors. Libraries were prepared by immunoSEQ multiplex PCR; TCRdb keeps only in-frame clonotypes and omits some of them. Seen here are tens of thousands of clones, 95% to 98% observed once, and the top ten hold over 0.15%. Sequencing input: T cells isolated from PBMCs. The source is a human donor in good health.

The CDR3: CASSSLTLIFRGKGEKLFF. CDR3 DNA: TGTGCCAGCAGCTCCTTAACCCTCATCTTCAGGGGGAAGGGTGAAAAACTGTTTTTT. V usage is TRBV11-2 and J usage is TRBJ1-4; 7 bases line up with TRBD1. The CDR3 contains 19 residues. The germline CDR1 and CDR2 sequences are SGHAT and FQNNGV. With V trimmed by 4 bases and J by 7 bases, 21 bases remained unmatched.

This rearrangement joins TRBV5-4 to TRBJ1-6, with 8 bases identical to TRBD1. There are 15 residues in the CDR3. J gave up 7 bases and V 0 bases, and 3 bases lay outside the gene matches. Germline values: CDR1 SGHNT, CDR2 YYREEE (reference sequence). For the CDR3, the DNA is TGTGCCAGCAGCTTGGATGGGACAGGAAATTCACCCCTCCACTTT. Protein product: CASSLDGTGNSPLHF.

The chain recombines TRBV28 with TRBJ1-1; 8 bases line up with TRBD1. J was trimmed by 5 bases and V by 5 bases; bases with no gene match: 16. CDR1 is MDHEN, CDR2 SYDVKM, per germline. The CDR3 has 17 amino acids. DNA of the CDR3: TGTGCCAGCAGTCCACTAAACACCGGGACAGGCCAAACTGAAGCTTTCTTT. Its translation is CASSPLNTGTGQTEAFF. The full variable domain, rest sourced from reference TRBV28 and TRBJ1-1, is DVKVTQSSRYLVKRTGEKVFLECVQDMDHENMFWYRQDPGLGLRLIYFSYDVKMKEKGDIPEGYSVSREKKERFSLILESASTNQTSMYLCASSPLNTGTGQTEAFFGQGTRLTVV.

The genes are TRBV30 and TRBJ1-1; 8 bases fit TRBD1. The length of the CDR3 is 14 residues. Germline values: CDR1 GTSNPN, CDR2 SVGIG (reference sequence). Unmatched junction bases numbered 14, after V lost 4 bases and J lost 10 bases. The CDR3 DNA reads TGTGCCTGGAAAACAACAGGGGGTCTGTCGGGAGCTTTCTTT. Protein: CAWKTTGGLSGAFF.

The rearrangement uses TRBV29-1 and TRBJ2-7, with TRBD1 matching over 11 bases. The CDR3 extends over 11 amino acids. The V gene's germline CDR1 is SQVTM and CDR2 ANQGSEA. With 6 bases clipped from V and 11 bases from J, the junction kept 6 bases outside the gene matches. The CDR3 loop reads CSVDRGPAEYF. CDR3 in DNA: TGCAGCGTGGACAGGGGGCCGGCGGAGTACTTC.

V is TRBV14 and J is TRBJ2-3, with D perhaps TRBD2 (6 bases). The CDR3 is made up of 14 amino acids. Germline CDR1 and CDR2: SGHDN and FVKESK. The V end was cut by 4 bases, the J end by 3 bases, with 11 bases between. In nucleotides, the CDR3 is TGTGCCAGCAGCCGAGGGACTGGTACAGATACGCAGTATTTT. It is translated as CASSRGTGTDTQYF. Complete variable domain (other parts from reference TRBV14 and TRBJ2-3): EAGVTQFPSHSVIEKGQTVTLRCDPISGHDNLYWYRRVMGKEIKFLLHFVKESKQDESGMPNNRFLAERTGGTYSTLKVQPAELEDSGVYFCASSRGTGTDTQYFGPGTRLTVL.

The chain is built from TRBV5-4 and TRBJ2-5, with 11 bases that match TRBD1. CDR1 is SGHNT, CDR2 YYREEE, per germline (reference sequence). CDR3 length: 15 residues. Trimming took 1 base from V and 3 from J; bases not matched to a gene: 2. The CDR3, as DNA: TGTGCCAGCAGCTTGAGGACAGGGGGCGAAGAGACCCAGTACTTC. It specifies CASSLRTGGEETQYF.

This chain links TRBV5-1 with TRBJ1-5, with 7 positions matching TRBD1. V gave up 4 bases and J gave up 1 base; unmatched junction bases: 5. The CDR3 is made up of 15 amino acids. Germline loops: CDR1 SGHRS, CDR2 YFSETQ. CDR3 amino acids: CASSITTGSNQPQHF. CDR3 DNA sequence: TGCGCCAGCAGCATAACGACAGGGAGCAATCAGCCCCAGCATTTT.

The CDR3 DNA reads TGTGCCAGCAGCCAAGTACCCTTATCGGATGGCTACACCTTC. Its protein product is CASSQVPLSDGYTF. The J gene is TRBJ1-2, the V gene TRBV4-2; D gene ambiguous. V was pared by 1 base and J by 6 bases, with 12 bases between. The length of the CDR3 is 14 residues. CDR1 and CDR2 (germline): LGHNA, YNFKEQ.

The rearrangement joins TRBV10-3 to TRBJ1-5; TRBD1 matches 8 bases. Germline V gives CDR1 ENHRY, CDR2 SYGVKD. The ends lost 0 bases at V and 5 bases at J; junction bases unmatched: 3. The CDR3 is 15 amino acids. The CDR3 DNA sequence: TGTGCCATCAGTGAGTCCGGACAGGGTTATCAGCCCCAGCATTTT. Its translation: CAISESGQGYQPQHF.

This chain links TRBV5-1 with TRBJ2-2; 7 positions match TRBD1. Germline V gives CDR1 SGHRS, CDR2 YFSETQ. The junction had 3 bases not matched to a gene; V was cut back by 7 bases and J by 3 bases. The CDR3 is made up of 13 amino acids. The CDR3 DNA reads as TGCGCCAGCCGACAGGGATACACCGGGGAGCTGTTTTTT. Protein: CASRQGYTGELFF.

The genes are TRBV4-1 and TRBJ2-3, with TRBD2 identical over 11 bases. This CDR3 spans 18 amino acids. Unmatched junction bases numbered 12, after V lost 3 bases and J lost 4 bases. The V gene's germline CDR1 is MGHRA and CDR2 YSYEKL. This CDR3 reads CASSHPGRLAGTSDTQYF. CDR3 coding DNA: TGCGCCAGCAGCCATCCCGGGAGACTAGCGGGGACCTCAGATACGCAGTATTTT.

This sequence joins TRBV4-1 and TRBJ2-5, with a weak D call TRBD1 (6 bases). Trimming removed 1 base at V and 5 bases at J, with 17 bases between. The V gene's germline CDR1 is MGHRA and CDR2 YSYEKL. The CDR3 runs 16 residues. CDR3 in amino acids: CASSQGLQGVGETQYF. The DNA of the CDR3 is TGCGCCAGCAGCCAAGGCCTACAGGGTGTGGGGGAGACCCAGTACTTC.

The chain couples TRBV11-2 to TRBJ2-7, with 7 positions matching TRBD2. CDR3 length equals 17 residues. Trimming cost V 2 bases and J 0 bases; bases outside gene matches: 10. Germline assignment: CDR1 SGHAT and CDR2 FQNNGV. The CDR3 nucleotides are TGTGCCAGCAGCTTATCGGCGAGTCTAGCGGTCTCCTACGAGCAGTACTTC. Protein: CASSLSASLAVSYEQYF.

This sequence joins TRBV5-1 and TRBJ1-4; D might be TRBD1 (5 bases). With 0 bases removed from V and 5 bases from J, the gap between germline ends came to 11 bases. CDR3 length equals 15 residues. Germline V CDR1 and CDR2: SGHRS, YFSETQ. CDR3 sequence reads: CASSLAAGKNEKLFF. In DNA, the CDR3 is TGCGCCAGCAGCTTGGCGGCAGGGAAGAATGAAAAACTGTTTTTT.

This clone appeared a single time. DNA of the CDR3: TGTGCCAGCTCATCGACAGGGGGCAGAGAGACCCAGTACTTC. It is translated as CASSSTGGRETQYF. The chain joins TRBV18 to TRBJ2-5; 10 nucleotides match TRBD1. The CDR3 consists of 14 residues. The germline V gene encodes CDR1 KGHSH and CDR2 LQKENI. J was trimmed by 4 bases and V by 5 bases; bases with no gene match: 4.

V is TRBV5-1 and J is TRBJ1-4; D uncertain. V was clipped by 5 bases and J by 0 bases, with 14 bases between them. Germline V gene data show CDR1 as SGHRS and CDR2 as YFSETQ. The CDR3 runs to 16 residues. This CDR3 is CASRPNSRSTNEKLFF. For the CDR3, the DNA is TGCGCCAGCAGACCAAACAGTAGATCAACTAATGAAAAACTGTTTTTT.

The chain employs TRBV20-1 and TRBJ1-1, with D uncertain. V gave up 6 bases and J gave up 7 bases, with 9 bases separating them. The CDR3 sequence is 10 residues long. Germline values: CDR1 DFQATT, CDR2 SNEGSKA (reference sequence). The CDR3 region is CSALGGEAFF. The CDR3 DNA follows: TGCAGTGCCCTGGGAGGTGAAGCTTTCTTT.

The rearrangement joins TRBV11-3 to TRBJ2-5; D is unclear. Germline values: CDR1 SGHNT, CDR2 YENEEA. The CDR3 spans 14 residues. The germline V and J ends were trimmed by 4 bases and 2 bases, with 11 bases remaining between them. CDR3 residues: CASSSSSGQETQYF. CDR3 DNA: TGTGCCAGCAGCTCCAGCTCCGGGCAAGAGACCCAGTACTTC.

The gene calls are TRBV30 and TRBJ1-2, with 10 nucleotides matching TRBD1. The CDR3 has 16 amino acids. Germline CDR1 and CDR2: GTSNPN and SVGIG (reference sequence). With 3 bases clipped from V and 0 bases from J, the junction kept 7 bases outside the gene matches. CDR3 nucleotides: TGTGCCTGGAGCGAGGACAGGGGGAAACCTAACTATGGCTACACCTTC. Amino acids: CAWSEDRGKPNYGYTF.

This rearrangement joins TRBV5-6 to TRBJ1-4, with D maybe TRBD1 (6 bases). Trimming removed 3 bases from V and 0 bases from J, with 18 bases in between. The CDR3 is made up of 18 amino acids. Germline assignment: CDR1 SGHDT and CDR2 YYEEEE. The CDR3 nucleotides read TGTGCCAGCAGCTCTTTTAGGACAGCTGTTACAACTAATGAAAAACTGTTTTTT. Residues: CASSSFRTAVTTNEKLFF.

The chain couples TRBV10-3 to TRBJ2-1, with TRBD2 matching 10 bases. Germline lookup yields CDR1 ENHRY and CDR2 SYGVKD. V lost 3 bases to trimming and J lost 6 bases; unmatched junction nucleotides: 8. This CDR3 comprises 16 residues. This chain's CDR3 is CAISDSLAGSLNEQFF. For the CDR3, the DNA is TGTGCCATCAGTGACTCACTAGCGGGGAGCCTCAATGAGCAGTTCTTC.

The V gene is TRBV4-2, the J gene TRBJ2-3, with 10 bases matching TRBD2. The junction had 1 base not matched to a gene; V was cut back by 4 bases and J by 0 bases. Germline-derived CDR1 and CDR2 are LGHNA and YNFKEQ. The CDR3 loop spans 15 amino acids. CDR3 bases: TGTGCCAGCAGCCCACTAGCGGGGAGCACAGATACGCAGTATTTT. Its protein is CASSPLAGSTDTQYF.